This is a list of T cell receptor beta chains from one sample in a study of graft-versus-host responses after intestinal transplantation. Assay used: immunoSEQ multiplex PCR; TCRdb lists only in-frame clones, some missing. This sample has around 110,000 clones, with approximately 94% found just once. No antigen is known for these receptors. This specimen was unstimulated CD4+ T cells sorted from spleen or lymph node cells, taken before transplant. All receptors come from a human donor who was the organ donor for an intestinal transplant. CDR3s include the opening cysteine and the closing phenylalanine or tryptophan. Each record gives: clone size, CDR3 length, J gene, D gene, V gene, CDR3 DNA, CDR3 protein. A D gene is named only where the DNA matches it firmly. Where a row states a size, it is once, few, many or the class of an expanded clone; other rows omit it.

.,13,TRBJ1-2,.,TRBV5-4,TGTGCCAGCAGCTCGCAGGGAGACTATGGCTACACCTTC,CASSSQGDYGYTF
.,14,TRBJ2-7,.,TRBV15,TGTGCCACCAGCAGAGATATAGAGGGGCACGAGCAGTACTTC,CATSRDIEGHEQYF
.,15,TRBJ1-6,.,TRBV5-1,TGCGCCAGCAGCTTGGGGTTTCCGGATAATTCACCCCTCCACTTT,CASSLGFPDNSPLHF
once,14,TRBJ1-2,.,TRBV5-1,TGCGCCAGCAGCTTGGAGGGCAGCAACTATGGCTACACCTTC,CASSLEGSNYGYTF
.,14,TRBJ2-2,TRBD1,TRBV5-1,TGCGCCAGCAGCTCACAGGGGGCAGGCGGGGAGCTGTTTTTT,CASSSQGAGGELFF
.,16,TRBJ2-2,.,TRBV27,TGTGCCAGCACCTCACTCGGGCGGGGGAACACCGGGGAGCTGTTTTTT,CASTSLGRGNTGELFF
.,15,TRBJ2-3,.,TRBV29-1,TGCAGCGTCAACCCGACGGGACTGGACACAGATACGCAGTATTTT,CSVNPTGLDTDTQYF
.,15,TRBJ2-7,.,TRBV10-2,TGCGCCAGCAGTGCTCGATGGGAGAGCTCCTACGAGCAGTACTTC,CASSARWESSYEQYF
.,15,TRBJ2-7,TRBD1,TRBV9,TGTGCCAGCAGCGCCCGGACAGGGGGCATATACGAGCAGTACTTC,CASSARTGGIYEQYF
.,13,TRBJ2-1,.,TRBV4-2,TGTGCCAGCAGCCAAGATTCGCAGGGTGGGCAGTTCTTC,CASSQDSQGGQFF
.,13,TRBJ1-5,.,TRBV30,TGTGCCTGGAGTGTCTGGGGGGCTGGGACCCAGCATTTT,CAWSVWGAGTQHF
.,15,TRBJ2-5,.,TRBV27,TGTGCCAGCAGTTTATCATGGGGGTACCAAGAGACCCAGTACTTC,CASSLSWGYQETQYF
.,19,TRBJ2-4,TRBD2,TRBV12-5,TGTGCTAGTGGTTTGGTACTCCAAGGGAGGGTCCTAGCCAAAAACATTCAGTACTTC,CASGLVLQGRVLAKNIQYF
.,16,TRBJ1-5,.,TRBV5-6,TGTGCCAGCAGCTTACGACAGGTATTGGGCTGGCAGCCCCAGCATTTT,CASSLRQVLGWQPQHF
.,14,TRBJ2-4,.,TRBV19,TGTGCCAACTCCTCCGGGGGATCCAAAAACATTCAGTACTTC,CANSSGGSKNIQYF
.,12,TRBJ2-7,.,TRBV28,TGTGCCAGCAGTTTACCCCAGGACGAGCAGTACTTC,CASSLPQDEQYF
.,11,TRBJ2-5,.,TRBV30,TGTGCCTGGAACAGCGGAGAGACCCAGTACTTC,CAWNSGETQYF
.,14,TRBJ1-2,TRBD1,TRBV11-2,TGTGCCAGCAGCACAAGGACAGGGCACTATGGCTACACCTTC,CASSTRTGHYGYTF
.,16,TRBJ2-2,.,TRBV5-1,TGCGCCAGCAGCTTGGCCGGCAGGCCCCCCGCCGGGGAGCTGTTTTTT,CASSLAGRPPAGELFF
.,14,TRBJ2-2,TRBD2,TRBV6-1,TGTGCCAGCAGGGCTAGCGGGGACACCGGGGAGCTGTTTTTT,CASRASGDTGELFF